The TCR beta chain under discussion was sequenced for a study of blood T cell repertoires in COVID-19. The table came from immunoSEQ multiplex PCR; TCRdb's copy has only in-frame clones and leaves some out. The sample consists of about 52,000 clones, approximately 85% of them appearing once. V gave up 4 bases and J gave up 0 bases; unmatched junction bases: 4. The CDR3 spans 15 residues. Sequenced input: peripheral blood. The chain has TRBV5-3 and TRBJ2-3; 8 bases align to TRBD2. TRBV5-3 is an open reading frame, and its role is uncertain. The TCR originated in a woman older than 75 with COVID-19, enrolled during active disease. The CDR3 DNA is TGTGCCAGAAGCGCACTAGCGGTCAGCACAGATACGCAGTATTTT. This codes for CARSALAVSTDTQYF.